The 27 T cell receptor beta chains below come from one sample, sequenced in a study of tissue T cells after allogeneic stem cell transplantation. Data came from immunoSEQ multiplex PCR; TCRdb stores just in-frame clones and leaves some out. The sample shows fewer than 6,000 clones, roughly 44% of them seen only once. Stated time point: mouse harvest day 7 after allogeneic transplant. Mouse grafts combined 10^7 T-cell-depleted bone marrow cells with 10^6 splenic CD5+ T cells. The source material was skin. Receptor source: a female BALB/c mouse given C57BL/6 T cells with graft-versus-host disease after an allogeneic hematopoietic cell transplant.

Details on this clone: The genes are named according to mouse. The DNA read from the CDR3 is TGTGCCAGCAGCTTCGGACTGGGGGGAGACACCCAGTAC. Translating gives CASSFGLGGDTQY. The whole CDR3 protein is CASSFGLGGDTQYF. The chain combines TRBV15 with TRBJ2-5; 11 positions match TRBD2. With the read ending 1 residue before the CDR3 end, the germline J gene is used to fill in that end. V trimming: 6 bases; J trimming: 5 bases; junction bases outside the gene matches: 4. This CDR3 comprises 14 residues. Germline CDR1 SGHND, CDR2 FRSKSL.

On this clone: Here the gene names and germline are mouse. The CDR3 goes on 1 residue after the read ends, and that part is filled in from the germline J gene. The V call is TRBV15, the J call TRBJ2-1; D might be TRBD1 (5 bases). The CDR3 runs to 13 residues. Germline V gene lookup returns CDR1 SGHND and CDR2 FRSKSL. Trimming stripped 5 bases from V and 3 bases from J, with 8 bases between. CDR3 region: CASSAGIYAEQFF. The part of the CDR3 DNA that was read is TGTGCCAGCAGTGCAGGGATCTATGCTGAGCAGTTC. Looking up the rest from reference TRBV15 and TRBJ2-1 gives the full variable domain: DAGVTQTPRHEVAEKGQTIILKCEPVSGHNDLFWYRQTKIQGLELLSYFRSKSLMEDGGAFKDRFKAEMLNSSFSTLKIQPTEPKDSAVYLCASSAGIYAEQFFGPGTRLTVL.

This clone was counted a single time. Gene names follow the mouse nomenclature. The CDR3 extends 1 residue past the end of the read, so its final part is completed from the germline J gene. This rearrangement joins TRBV16 to TRBJ2-5; tentatively, D is TRBD1 (6 bases). V was shortened by 5 bases and J by 2 bases, with 11 bases between the two germline ends. CDR1 and CDR2 from the germline V gene are SGHSA and FRNQAP. The CDR3 consists of 14 residues. The DNA read from the CDR3 is TGTGCAAGCAGCAAACAGGGTGGCCAAGACACCCAGTAC. Amino acid sequence: CASSKQGGQDTQY. The entire CDR3 sequence reads CASSKQGGQDTQYF.

This clone was seen once. All gene names here are mouse names. The CDR3 is cut off 1 residue early in the read; its end comes from the germline J gene. V usage is TRBV19 and J usage is TRBJ2-5; a possible D gene is TRBD1 (6 bases). Trimming took 2 bases from V and 3 from J, leaving 7 bases between them. The CDR3 runs 13 residues. The germline V gene has CDR1 FNHDT and CDR2 SITEND (reference sequence). The chain's CDR3 is CASSMGHQDTQYF. The covered CDR3 bases are TGTGCCAGCAGTATGGGACATCAAGACACCCAGTAC.

With respect to this clone: Gene names denote mouse genes. Coverage ceases 1 residue before the CDR3 finishes, and the germline J gene fills in the end. V is TRBV23 and J is TRBJ1-4; no check of the table's D call, TRBD1, against the DNA was made. Germline V CDR1 and CDR2: KGHTA, FQNQQP. The CDR3 is made up of 12 amino acids. The CDR3 spells CSSSHRNERLFF. CDR3 DNA, as far as it was read: TGCTCCAGCAGTCACAGGAACGAAAGATTATTT.

This clone was seen only a few times. Gene names follow the mouse nomenclature. The read ends 1 residue early relative to the CDR3; the germline J gene fills the gap. V and J are TRBV26 and TRBJ1-1, with 12 bases matching TRBD1. Looked up from germline, CDR1 is KGHPV and CDR2 is FQNQEV (reference sequence). Unmatched junction bases numbered 9, after V lost 4 bases and J lost 6 bases. The CDR3 contains 16 residues. The CDR3 is CASSPSTGTGGPEVFF. CDR3 DNA (partial): TGTGCCAGCAGTCCTTCAACCGGGACAGGGGGCCCAGAAGTCTTC.

As to this clone: Germline and genes here are mouse. Sequencing ends 1 residue short of the CDR3 end; the germline J gene provides the rest. The V call is TRBV26, the J call TRBJ2-7; D call uncertain. Germline V gene lookup returns CDR1 KGHPV and CDR2 FQNQEV (reference sequence). This CDR3 spans 11 amino acids. Trimming removed 4 bases from V and 7 bases from J, with 8 bases in between. The CDR3 here is CASSPKGEQYF. The part of the CDR3 DNA that was read is TGTGCCAGCAGTCCGAAGGGCGAACAGTAC.

On this clone: Gene names denote mouse genes. The DNA ends 1 residue before the CDR3 does, and the rest of the CDR3 is filled in from the germline J gene. V and J are TRBV29 and TRBJ1-1; a weak D match, TRBD1 (6 bases). V was shortened by 2 bases and J by 7 bases, with 8 bases between the two germline ends. The CDR3 has 12 amino acids. Germline V gene lookup returns CDR1 MSHET and CDR2 SYDVDS. The CDR3 spells CASSLGRGEVFF. The part of the CDR3 DNA that was read is TGTGCTAGCAGTTTAGGCAGGGGAGAAGTCTTC.

Worth noting for this clone: Any gene name here is a mouse gene name. The sequenced fragment ends 1 residue before the CDR3 boundary, so the rest is inferred from the germline J gene. V is TRBV13-3 and J is TRBJ2-5; 9 bases match TRBD2. Trimming removed 2 bases from V and 2 bases from J; junction bases left unmatched: 3. The CDR3 length is 15 residues. Germline V gene data show CDR1 as NNHDY and CDR2 as SYVADS. This CDR3 is CASSDNWGVQDTQYF. CDR3 bases read: TGTGCCAGCAGTGACAACTGGGGGGTCCAAGACACCCAGTAC.

A note on this clone: These gene names are mouse names. Read sequence stops 1 residue before the CDR3 end, and the germline J gene provides the missing end. The gene calls are TRBV26 and TRBJ1-3; 7 bases align to TRBD1. The germline gives CDR1 KGHPV, CDR2 FQNQEV (reference sequence). The CDR3 covers 16 residues. With V trimmed by 2 bases and J by 0 bases, 4 bases remained unmatched. CDR3 in amino acids: CASSLPGQTSGNTLYF. The covered CDR3 bases are TGTGCCAGCAGTCTGCCGGGACAGACTTCTGGAAATACGCTCTAT.

Remarks on this clone: Genes and germline are mouse. CDR3 loop: CASSLNRAGNTEVFF. The CDR3 bases that were read are TGTGCCAGCAGTCTGAACAGGGCGGGAAACACAGAAGTCTTC. The chain employs TRBV24 and TRBJ1-1; weak D call: TRBD1 (6 bases). The CDR3 extends 1 residue past the end of the read, so its final part is completed from the germline J gene. The CDR3 runs 15 residues. The V end was cut by 2 bases, the J end by 1 base, with 11 bases between. From germline, CDR1 is KGHTA and CDR2 FRNEEI.

As for this clone: Genes and germline come from the mouse. Sequencing ends 1 residue short of the CDR3 end; the germline J gene provides the rest. This chain links TRBV26 with TRBJ2-2, with TRBD2 identical over 8 bases. This CDR3 contains 14 residues. V was clipped by 3 bases and J by 6 bases; unmatched bases: 3. Germline V gene data show CDR1 as KGHPV and CDR2 as FQNQEV (reference sequence). The CDR3 region is CASSLGGAPGQLYF. The sequenced CDR3 bases are TGTGCCAGCAGTCTAGGGGGGGCGCCCGGGCAGCTCTAC.

Note on this clone: Gene names follow the mouse nomenclature. Read coverage stops 1 residue before the CDR3 terminus; the germline J gene supplies the remainder. The genes are TRBV4 and TRBJ2-2; 12 bases are a match to TRBD2. The germline V gene encodes CDR1 LGHDT and CDR2 YNNKQL (reference sequence). The CDR3 is 15 amino acids. The V and J ends lost 6 bases and 4 bases, in that order; junction bases with no gene match: 3. CDR3 sequence reads: CASRGTGGTTGQLYF. The covered CDR3 bases are TGTGCCAGCAGAGGGACTGGGGGGACCACCGGGCAGCTCTAC.

To note about this clone: Genes and germline come from the mouse. The read ends 1 residue early relative to the CDR3; the germline J gene fills the gap. This chain links TRBV26 with TRBJ2-2, with TRBD1 matching over 9 bases. This CDR3 spans 15 amino acids. Germline loops: CDR1 KGHPV, CDR2 FQNQEV (reference sequence). V lost 6 bases and J lost 0; bases outside the gene matches: 2. Incomplete CDR3 DNA: TGTGCCAGCAGCGGACAGGGGTCAAACACCGGGCAGCTCTAC. It encodes CASSGQGSNTGQLY. Given in full, the CDR3 is CASSGQGSNTGQLYF.

Comment on this clone: Gene names follow the mouse nomenclature. The observed sequence ends 1 residue before the CDR3 terminus, with the missing tail filled in from the germline J gene. This rearrangement joins TRBV2 to TRBJ2-4; TRBD2 aligns across 7 bases. The CDR3 covers 15 residues. With V trimmed by 0 bases and J by 6 bases, 6 bases remained unmatched. The germline CDR1 and CDR2 sequences are LGHNA and YSYQKL. Incomplete CDR3 DNA: TGTGCCAGCAGCCAAGATGGAGGTGGGGGGAACACCTTGTAC. This gives the protein CASSQDGGGGNTLY. The CDR3, in full, reads CASSQDGGGGNTLYF.

Regarding this clone: Germline and genes: mouse. Read data end 1 residue before the CDR3 end; the end is taken from the germline J gene. The chain is built from TRBV26 and TRBJ2-5, with TRBD2 matching 9 bases. With 3 bases clipped from V and 2 bases from J, the junction kept 3 bases outside the gene matches. The CDR3 covers 15 residues. Germline V gene sequence: CDR1 KGHPV, CDR2 FQNQEV (reference sequence). Partial CDR3 DNA: TGTGCCAGCAGTCTTGGCTGGGGGGGCCAAGACACCCAGTAC. It yields the protein CASSLGWGGQDTQY. The entire CDR3 protein is CASSLGWGGQDTQYF.

This clone was observed a few times. Mouse gene names and germline throughout. The sequence runs out 1 residue before the end of the CDR3; the remainder is reconstructed from the germline J gene. The J gene is TRBJ2-1, the V gene TRBV3, with D perhaps matching TRBD1 or TRBD2 (5 bases each). The CDR3 totals 13 residues. CDR1 and CDR2 from the germline V gene are SNHLY and FYNGKV (reference sequence). Trimming cost V 2 bases and J 7 bases, with 9 bases left between them. The sequenced CDR3 bases are TGTGCCAGCAGCTTAATAGGGGCCGCTGAGCAGTTC. It yields the protein CASSLIGAAEQF. The complete CDR3 protein is CASSLIGAAEQFF.

On this clone itself: Gene labels here are mouse ones. The read ends 1 residue before the CDR3 terminus; that terminus is restored from the germline J gene. The chain employs TRBV26 and TRBJ2-7; no clear D gene. The CDR3 runs to 11 residues. CDR1 and CDR2 from the germline V gene are KGHPV and FQNQEV (reference sequence). With 2 bases removed from V and 5 bases from J, the gap between germline ends came to 4 bases. The sequenced part of the CDR3 DNA is TGTGCCAGCAGTCTGAGGAATGAACAGTAC. Encoded protein: CASSLRNEQY. The complete CDR3 sequence is CASSLRNEQYF.

A word on this clone: Gene names refer to mouse genes. From the germline J gene comes the end of the CDR3, since the read stops 1 residue before it. This chain connects TRBV12-2 to TRBJ2-5, with 10 bases fitting TRBD1. The CDR3 has 15 residues. V shed 2 bases and J 4 bases; nucleotides not matched to a gene: 5. Germline loops: CDR1 SGHLS, CDR2 HYDKME. CDR3 bases read: TGTGCCAGCTCTCCGGACAGGGGGAGGGAAGACACCCAGTAC. It codes for CASSPDRGREDTQY. The whole CDR3 protein is CASSPDRGREDTQYF.

On this clone: Genes and germline are mouse. The read finishes 1 residue shy of the CDR3 end, and the germline J gene is used to complete it. The chain has TRBV23 and TRBJ1-4; no check of the table's D call, TRBD1, against the DNA was made. The CDR3 is made up of 15 amino acids. Germline CDR1 KGHTA, CDR2 FQNQQP. This CDR3 reads CSSSPPGQGFERLFF. Incomplete CDR3 DNA: TGCTCCAGCAGTCCACCGGGACAGGGGTTCGAAAGATTATTT.

Notes on this clone: Gene names and germline refer to mouse. CDR3: CASSLSLGGRQFF. Incomplete CDR3 DNA: TGTGCCAGCAGTCTGTCGCTGGGGGGGCGCCAGTTC. The chain recombines TRBV26 with TRBJ2-1; 10 nucleotides line up with TRBD2. The CDR3 end falls 1 residue outside the read, so it is completed with the germline J gene. Losses at the gene ends were 0 bases for V and 13 bases for J; bases not matched to a gene: 3. The CDR3 is made up of 13 amino acids. The germline V gene encodes CDR1 KGHPV and CDR2 FQNQEV (reference sequence).

Comments on this clone: Genes here carry mouse names. The read ends 1 residue before the CDR3 terminus; that terminus is restored from the germline J gene. The chain couples TRBV12-2 to TRBJ2-5; 7 bases map to TRBD1. The CDR3 contains 13 residues. The germline V gene has CDR1 SGHLS and CDR2 HYDKME. With 2 bases clipped from V and 4 bases from J, the junction kept 2 bases outside the gene matches. CDR3: CASSPQGEDTQYF. The part of the CDR3 DNA that was read is TGTGCCAGCTCTCCCCAGGGGGAAGACACCCAGTAC.

Turning to this clone: Gene names and germline refer to mouse. Read coverage stops 1 residue before the CDR3 terminus; the germline J gene supplies the remainder. The chain employs TRBV26 and TRBJ2-4, with a weak D call TRBD1 (6 bases). The CDR3 spans 13 residues. Trimming stripped 5 bases from V and 4 bases from J, with 10 bases between. Germline CDR1 and CDR2: KGHPV and FQNQEV (reference sequence). Partial CDR3 DNA: TGTGCCAGCAGTTGGGACAAAAAAAACACCTTGTAC. Its protein is CASSWDKKNTLY. The CDR3 as a whole reads CASSWDKKNTLYF.

With regard to this clone: Mouse names are used for the genes. CDR3 bases read: TGCTCCAGCAGTCAGGACATCCAAGACACCCAGTAC. Translated, it gives CSSSQDIQDTQY. The entire CDR3 protein is CSSSQDIQDTQYF. The chain has TRBV23 and TRBJ2-5; the table's D call, TRBD1, has no DNA check behind it. The CDR3 goes on 1 residue after the read ends, and that part is filled in from the germline J gene. The CDR3 is 13 amino acids. Germline V lookup: CDR1 KGHTA, CDR2 FQNQQP. The variable domain in full, completed from reference TRBV23 and TRBJ2-5, reads DAAVTQKPRYLIKMKGQEAEMKCIPEKGHTAVFWYQQKQSKELKFLIYFQNQQPLDQIDMVKERFSAVCPSSSLCSLGIRTCEAEDSALYLCSSSQDIQDTQYFGPGTRLLVL.

This clone was picked up a small number of times. Genes and germline come from the mouse. The CDR3 end is not reached by the read, which stops 1 residue before it; the germline J gene fills it in. The chain recombines TRBV26 with TRBJ1-3; a weak D match, TRBD1 (5 bases). The CDR3 has 13 amino acids. V lost 3 bases to trimming and J lost 4 bases, with 7 bases between them. Germline assignment: CDR1 KGHPV and CDR2 FQNQEV (reference sequence). The CDR3 region is CASSLQGGNTLYF. Partial CDR3 DNA: TGTGCCAGCAGTCTCCAGGGAGGAAATACGCTCTAT.

This clone was counted between two and nine times. Gene names and germline refer to mouse. The CDR3 is cut off 1 residue early in the read; its end comes from the germline J gene. The chain uses TRBV15 and TRBJ1-5; TRBD1 agrees at 7 bases. CDR3 length: 12 amino acids. Trimming cost V 6 bases and J 6 bases; bases outside gene matches: 2. CDR1 SGHND and CDR2 FRSKSL come from the germline V gene. The CDR3 bases that were read are TGTGCCAGCAGCGGGGACAGCCAGGCTCCGCTT. Its translation: CASSGDSQAPL. The complete CDR3 protein is CASSGDSQAPLF.

To note about this clone: Gene names are the mouse ones. Read sequence stops 1 residue before the CDR3 end, and the germline J gene provides the missing end. This chain joins TRBV12-1 and TRBJ1-3, with 9 nucleotides matching TRBD1. The CDR3 spans 15 residues. With 0 bases clipped from V and 3 bases from J, the junction kept 2 bases outside the gene matches. Germline lookup yields CDR1 SGHSN and CDR2 HYEKVE. The DNA read from the CDR3 is TGTGCCAGCTCTCTCACAGGGGGCGGTGGAAATACGCTCTAT. Translated: CASSLTGGGGNTLY. The whole CDR3 sequence reads CASSLTGGGGNTLYF.